The present entry profiles one T cell receptor (beta chain) with its context. Some clones are missing from TCRdb's copy, which holds only in-frame ones; the method was immunoSEQ multiplex PCR. The data show 150,000 to 200,000 clones, about 85% seen once. The data belong to a study of blood T cell repertoires in COVID-19. Study-level information: Samples taken during acute and convalescent COVID-19 were collected in the United States, Italy and Spain. PBMCs, B-cell-depleted T cells, or T cells were the source of the cDNA or gDNA that made up the material.

The sequenced sample consisted of peripheral blood. The receptor comes from a woman of 80 years or more in a cohort sampled during active or convalescent COVID-19.

CDR3 loop: CASSRTGGIQPQHF. CDR3 DNA: TGTGCCAGCAGCCGGACAGGGGGCATTCAGCCCCAGCATTTT. This chain uses TRBV7-2 with TRBJ1-5; 11 bases fit TRBD1. The CDR3 loop spans 14 amino acids. Germline V gene lookup returns CDR1 SGHTA and CDR2 FQGNSA. The trim removed 5 bases at V and 6 bases at J, leaving 3 bases unmatched. Using reference TRBV7-2 and TRBJ1-5 for the parts outside the CDR3, the full variable domain is GAGVSQSPSNKVTEKGKDVELRCDPISGHTALYWYRQSLGQGLEFLIYFQGNSAPDKSGLPSDRFSAERTGGSVSTLTIQRTQQEDSAVYLCASSRTGGIQPQHFGDGTRLSIL.